The 5 T cell receptor beta chains given below trace back to one sample, sequenced in a study of cytomegalovirus exposure and HLA in healthy donors. It was with 60 Vbeta and 13 Jbeta primers that the PCR ran. Clones were sequenced by immunoSEQ multiplex PCR, and TCRdb holds only the in-frame ones, with some missing. Here the sample spans around 280,000 clones, over 85% being singletons. The sequencing input was PBMCs. Source of these receptors: a woman aged 18-29 years in good health and CMV-seronegative.

The chain has TRBV19 and TRBJ1-5; 7 bases map to TRBD1. The ends lost 3 bases at V and 5 bases at J; junction bases unmatched: 7. Germline V gene lookup returns CDR1 LNHDA and CDR2 SQIVND (reference sequence). The CDR3 spans 15 residues. The CDR3 DNA reads TGTGCCAGTAGTATGGGACAGACCTTCGATCAGCCCCAGCATTTT. This gives the protein CASSMGQTFDQPQHF.

The chain has TRBV6-6 and TRBJ2-3; possible D gene TRBD2, 5 bases. CDR1 and CDR2 from the germline V gene are MNHNY and SVGAGI (reference sequence). The germline V and J ends were trimmed by 8 bases and 3 bases, with 15 bases remaining between them. The CDR3 consists of 14 residues. The CDR3 nucleotides read TGTGCCAGCTCCTTTAGCGACCCTACAGATACGCAGTATTTT. Its protein product is CASSFSDPTDTQYF.

This clone was seen only once. This rearrangement joins TRBV27 to TRBJ1-1; D ambiguous. The germline V gene encodes CDR1 MNHEY and CDR2 SMNVEV (reference sequence). V lost 5 bases, J lost 5 bases, and 15 bases lay in between. The CDR3 is made up of 14 amino acids. CDR3 protein: CASSQINRETEAFF. Here the CDR3 DNA reads TGTGCCAGCAGTCAGATTAACCGGGAGACTGAAGCTTTCTTT.

This sequence joins TRBV5-1 and TRBJ2-3; weak D call: TRBD2 (6 bases). The CDR3 has 16 residues. With 4 bases removed from V and 1 base from J, the gap between germline ends came to 16 bases. The germline V gene has CDR1 SGHRS and CDR2 YFSETQ. The CDR3 coding sequence is TGCGCCAGCAGCCACCGGACTAAACCGGGCACAGATACGCAGTATTTT. This gives the protein CASSHRTKPGTDTQYF.

The chain couples TRBV2 to TRBJ1-1; maybe TRBD1 (5 bases). Germline CDR1 is SNHLY and CDR2 is FYNNEI. V shed 8 bases and J shed 8 bases, with 18 bases lying between them. The CDR3 length is 13 residues. Here the CDR3 DNA reads TGTGCCAGCTATTCTGGCGCGACAGACGAAGCTTTCTTT. Encoded protein: CASYSGATDEAFF. The variable domain in full, completed from reference TRBV2 and TRBJ1-1, reads EPEVTQTPSHQVTQMGQEVILRCVPISNHLYFYWYRQILGQKVEFLVSFYNNEISEKSEIFDDQFSVERPDGSNFTLKIRSTKLEDSAMYFCASYSGATDEAFFGQGTRLTVV.